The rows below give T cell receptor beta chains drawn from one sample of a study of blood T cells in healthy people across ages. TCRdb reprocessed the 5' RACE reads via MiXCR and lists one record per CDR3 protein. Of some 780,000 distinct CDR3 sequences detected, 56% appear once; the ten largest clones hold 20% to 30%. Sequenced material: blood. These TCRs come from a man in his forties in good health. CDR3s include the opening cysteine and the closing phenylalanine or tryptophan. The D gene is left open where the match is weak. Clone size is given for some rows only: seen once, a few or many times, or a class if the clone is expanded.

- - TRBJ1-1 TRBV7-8 TGTGCCAGCAGCTTATCAAGGGATGAAGCTTTCTTT CASSLSRDEAFF
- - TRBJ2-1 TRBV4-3 TGCGCCAGCAGCCCCGCCCTGGCGAGAGCGGGTGGGGATGAGCAGTTCTTC CASSPALARAGGDEQFF
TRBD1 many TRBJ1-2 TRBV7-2 TGTGCCAGCAGCTTAGGGCCCCTGGGACAGGGGAACTATGGCTACACCTTC CASSLGPLGQGNYGYTF
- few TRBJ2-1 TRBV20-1 TGCAGTGCTAGACCAGGGTTGGTGAACTACAATGAGCAGTTCTTC CSARPGLVNYNEQFF
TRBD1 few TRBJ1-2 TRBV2 TGTGCCAGCAGCGGGACAGTGAGTAACTATGGCTACACCTTC CASSGTVSNYGYTF
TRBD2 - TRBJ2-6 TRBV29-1 TGCAGCGTTGCCCCACTAGCGGGAGCAACTGGGGCCAACGTCCTGACTTTC CSVAPLAGATGANVLTF
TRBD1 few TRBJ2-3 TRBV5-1 TGCGCCAGCAGCTACGGGACAGCTAGCACAGATACGCAGTATTTT CASSYGTASTDTQYF
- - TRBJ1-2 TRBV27 TGTGCCAGCAGTTTGAGAGGGGCCTATGGCTACACCTTC CASSLRGAYGYTF
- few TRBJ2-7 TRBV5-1 TGCGCCAGCAGCTCGGGACGGGGAAACTACGAGCAGTACTTC CASSSGRGNYEQYF
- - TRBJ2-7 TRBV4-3 TGCGCCAGCAGCCAAGAGTCTGGCCGATACTACGAGCAGTACTTC CASSQESGRYYEQYF
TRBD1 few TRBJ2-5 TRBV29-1 TGCAGCGTTGAAGACACCGGGACAGGGGGCGAAGAGACCCAGTACTTC CSVEDTGTGGEETQYF
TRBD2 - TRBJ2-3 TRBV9 TGTGCCAGCGGAGCACTAGCGGGGGGGCCTGCAGATACGCAGTATTTT CASGALAGGPADTQYF
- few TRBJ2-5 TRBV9 TGTGCCAGCAGCGTAGCTCCGGGGAAACAAGAGACCCAGTACTTC CASSVAPGKQETQYF
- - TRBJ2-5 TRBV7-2 TGTGCCAGCAGCGTAGGACTTGCCCAAGAGACCCAGAACTTC CASSVGLAQETQNF
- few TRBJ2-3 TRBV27 TGTGCCAGCAGTTCCGGAGACAGGCGGTTGGCAGATACGCAGTATTTT CASSSGDRRLADTQYF
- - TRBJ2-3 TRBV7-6 TGTGCCAGCAGCTTAGCTCGCGGGGGCGTCGGCACAGATACGCAGTATTTT CASSLARGGVGTDTQYF
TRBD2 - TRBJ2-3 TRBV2 TGTGCCAGCAACGGCGCTAGCGGGGTCACAGATACGCAGTATTTT CASNGASGVTDTQYF
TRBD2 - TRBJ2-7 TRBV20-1 TGCAGTGCTAGACATTTGGCTAGCGGGAGGGGCGAGCAGTACTTC CSARHLASGRGEQYF
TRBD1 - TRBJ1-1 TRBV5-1 TGCGCCAGCAGCTGGACGACGGGACAGGGCTCAATATCTTTGAACACTGAAGCTTTCTTT CASSWTTGQGSISLNTEAFF
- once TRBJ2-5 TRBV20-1 TGCAGTGCTAGAGATCTCGCGGGGGCCGCCCGGGAGACCCAGTACTTC CSARDLAGAARETQYF
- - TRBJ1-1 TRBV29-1 TGCAGCGCCGAGGGGTCAGGGGCAACTGAAGCTTTCTTT CSAEGSGATEAFF
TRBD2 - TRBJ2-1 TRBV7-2 TGTGCCAGCAGCCGCGAGCGGGGGGTCCCTGAGCAGTTCTTC CASSRERGVPEQFF
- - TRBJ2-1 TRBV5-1 TGCGCCAGCAGTGACGGTCCTTACAATGAGCAGTTCTTC CASSDGPYNEQFF
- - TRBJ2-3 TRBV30 TGTGCCTGGAGTCCTAACACAGATACGCAGTATTTT CAWSPNTDTQYF
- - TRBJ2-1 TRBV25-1 TGTGCCAGCAGTGGTCAGCCCAATGAGCAGTTCTTC CASSGQPNEQFF
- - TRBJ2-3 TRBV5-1 TGCGCCAGCAGCACGGCGGTTCTCGATGGAGATACGCAGTATTTT CASSTAVLDGDTQYF
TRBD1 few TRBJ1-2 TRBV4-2 TGTGCCAGCAGCCAGAGGGGGCCCTATGGCTACACCTTC CASSQRGPYGYTF
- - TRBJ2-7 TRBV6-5 TGTGCCAGCAGTCCTACCTCTGGAGTGTACGAGCAGTACTTC CASSPTSGVYEQYF
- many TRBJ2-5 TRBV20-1 TGCAGTGCTAGGGAGAACCAGAAAGACTGGGAAGAGACCCAGTACTTC CSARENQKDWEETQYF
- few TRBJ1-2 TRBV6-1 TGTGCCAGCAGTGTACCGGGGAACTATGGCTACACCTTC CASSVPGNYGYTF
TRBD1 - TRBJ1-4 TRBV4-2 TGTGCCAGCAGCCCAGGGGGGAGGGTGGCTGAAAAACTGTTTTTT CASSPGGRVAEKLFF
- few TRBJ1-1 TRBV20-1 TGCAAAGCTCATGAGGGGATGAACACTGAAGCTTTCTTT CKAHEGMNTEAFF
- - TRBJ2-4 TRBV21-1 TGTGCCAGCAGCAAAGCGCGACAGGGCGGCAAAAACATTCAGTACTTC CASSKARQGGKNIQYF
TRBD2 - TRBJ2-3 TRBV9 TGTGCCAGCAGCGCATGCTTCGAGCGGGAAACAGATACGCAGTATTTT CASSACFERETDTQYF
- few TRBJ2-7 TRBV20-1 TGCAGTGCTAGAGATAACAGGGCAGGCCCCTACGAGCAGTACTTC CSARDNRAGPYEQYF
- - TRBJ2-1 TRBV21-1 TGTGCCTCCGCCGGGACAGGGGACAATGAGCAGTTCTTC CASAGTGDNEQFF
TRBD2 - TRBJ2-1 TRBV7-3 TGTGCCAGCAGCTTAACGGTTACTAAAGCGGGGGGTTACAATGAGCAGTTCTTC CASSLTVTKAGGYNEQFF
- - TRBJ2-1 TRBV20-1 TGCAGTGCTAGGACTTTAAGGGGATTTACCTACAATGAGCAGTTCTTC CSARTLRGFTYNEQFF
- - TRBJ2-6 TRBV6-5 TGTGCCAGCAGTTACCAGGTCCCTGGGGCCAACGTCCTGACTTTC CASSYQVPGANVLTF
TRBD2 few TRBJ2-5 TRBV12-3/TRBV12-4 TGTGCCAGCACCGCCTCGGCCAGGGCGGGAGGGACCCAGTACTTC CASTASARAGGTQYF